Sequencing of this TCR beta chain was carried out in a study of PD-L1 blockade in urothelial cancer. About the study: Researchers found blood samples held a median of around 140,000 T cells.

Described time point: peripheral blood 6 weeks after treatment start. Sequenced by immunoSEQ multiplex PCR; TCRdb stores in-frame clones only, minus some. This sample has more than 95,000 clones, with about 84% found just once. The CDR3 length is 14 residues. Germline lookup yields CDR1 SGHDN and CDR2 FVKESK. Trimming at V came to 4 bases and at J to 7 bases, leaving 9 bases not matched to a gene. The sample was PBMCs, taken around atezolizumab (anti-PD-L1) treatment. This receptor was obtained from a man aged 45-65 years with urothelial cancer. The rearrangement joins TRBV14 to TRBJ1-1; TRBD1 aligns across 7 bases. This chain's CDR3 is CASSPWTGRGEAFF. The CDR3 bases are TGTGCCAGCAGCCCATGGACAGGCAGAGGTGAAGCTTTCTTT.